The present TCR beta chain was sequenced within a study of cytomegalovirus exposure and HLA in healthy donors. A remark on this clone: Its matching antigen is unknown.

PCR amplification relied on 60 Vbeta primers (plus 13 Jbeta primers). The table came from immunoSEQ multiplex PCR; TCRdb's copy has only in-frame clones and leaves some out. The profile shows approximately 120,000 clones, 60% to 85% of them singletons. Overall study results and limits: Three chains tied to CMV proved CMV antigen-specific in vitro.

Looked up from germline, CDR1 is MGHDK and CDR2 is SYGVNS. The V end lost 4 bases, the J end lost 5 bases, and 11 bases lay between the germline ends. The CDR3 runs 14 residues. The chain is built from TRBV25-1 and TRBJ1-4; D remains ambiguous. The sequenced material came from PBMCs. This receptor was identified in a woman in her 40s in good health and CMV-seropositive. CDR3 DNA: TGTGCCAGCAGTGCACTCCGAGCGAATGAAAAACTGTTTTTT. This encodes CASSALRANEKLFF.